One sample yielded the 23 T cell receptor beta chains listed below, sequenced in a study of T-cell memory formation after mild COVID-19 (dated by TCRdb to the early 2020s). Library method: 5' RACE. TCRdb lists the instrument as Illumina NovaSeq 6000. TCRdb itself trimmed the public reads at Q25 with fastp, ran MiXCR and retained productive beta chains. Here each entry gathers all rows of one CDR3 protein and keeps the most common genes and DNA. The sample has roughly 600,000 distinct CDR3 sequences on record, around 17% of them singletons. The top ten clones comprise 12% of the sample. Material for sequencing was PBMCs or a T cell subset sorted from them (not recorded which). The receptors were gathered from an adult woman who had mild COVID-19 (a few samples of this study predate the infection). The sample titles of this study are shuffled in the database, so cell type and time point are left out; the donor was told from shared clones.

The V gene is TRBV5-1, the J gene TRBJ1-3, with D maybe TRBD1 (5 bases). The CDR3 extends over 16 amino acids. Per germline, CDR1 SGHRS and CDR2 YFSETQ. V lost 0 bases, J lost 4 bases, and 14 bases lay in between. The CDR3 here is CASSLAVGGSGNTIYF. The CDR3 DNA follows: TGCGCCAGCAGCTTGGCCGTCGGGGGGTCAGGAAACACCATATATTTT.

This chain links TRBV5-1 with TRBJ2-7; no firm D call. CDR1 and CDR2 (germline): SGHRS, YFSETQ. The CDR3 extends over 14 amino acids. V shed 0 bases and J shed 3 bases, with 10 bases lying between them. CDR3 in DNA: TGCGCCAGCAGCTTGGGTTCGGCCCTCTACGAGCAGTACTTC. Translated: CASSLGSALYEQYF.

The genes are TRBV29-1 and TRBJ1-1; 11 positions agree with TRBD1. V dropped 5 bases and J dropped 5; count of bases not matched to a gene: 7. Looked up from germline, CDR1 is SQVTM and CDR2 is ANQGSEA. The CDR3 spans 14 residues. The CDR3 loop is CSVYSGTGGTEAFF. In DNA form, the CDR3 reads TGCAGCGTTTACTCCGGGACAGGGGGGACTGAAGCTTTCTTT.

The chain combines TRBV12-3 or TRBV12-4 with TRBJ2-7, with 9 bases fitting TRBD2. This CDR3 contains 15 residues. V shed 3 bases and J 6 bases; nucleotides not matched to a gene: 9. The CDR3 loop reads CASSFPTSGPLEQYF. For the CDR3, the DNA is TGTGCCAGCAGTTTCCCGACTAGCGGTCCTCTCGAGCAGTACTTC.

This clonotype turned up a few times. V is TRBV7-3 and J is TRBJ2-3; weak D call: TRBD2 (5 bases). Trimming pared 1 base from V and 1 base from J, leaving 18 bases between. Germline CDR1 SGHTA, CDR2 FQGTGA. This CDR3 is 18 amino acids long. Here the CDR3 DNA reads TGTGCCAGCAGCTTAAAAAAGCCTAGCAGTCCCGGCACAGATACGCAGTATTTT. Protein product: CASSLKKPSSPGTDTQYF.

In its sample, this clonotype was seen many times. This chain connects TRBV11-2 to TRBJ2-4; 14 bases align to TRBD2. With V trimmed by 0 bases and J by 0 bases, 1 base remained unmatched. The CDR3 sequence is 18 residues long. Per germline, CDR1 SGHAT and CDR2 FQNNGV. The CDR3 region is CASSLETSGGVAKNIQYF. The CDR3 nucleotides read TGTGCCAGCAGCTTAGAGACTAGCGGGGGGGTAGCCAAAAACATTCAGTACTTC.

This clonotype was seen a handful of times. The chain combines TRBV24-1 with TRBJ2-3, with D maybe TRBD2 (6 bases). The CDR3 is made up of 14 amino acids. Per germline, CDR1 KGHDR and CDR2 SFDVKD. The germline V and J ends were trimmed by 3 bases and 6 bases, with 12 bases remaining between them. The CDR3 coding sequence is TGTGCCACCAGTGATCGTGGACTATTGGATACGCAGTATTTT. Translating gives CATSDRGLLDTQYF.

The chain uses TRBV14 and TRBJ2-5; TRBD1 or TRBD2 may be the D gene (5 bases each). Trimming removed 4 bases from V and 2 bases from J, with 14 bases in between. The CDR3 consists of 15 residues. Germline V CDR1 and CDR2: SGHDN, FVKESK. The CDR3 loop is CASSPPLGGQETQYF. The CDR3 bases are TGTGCCAGCAGCCCTCCCCTTGGGGGTCAAGAGACCCAGTACTTC. Using reference TRBV14 and TRBJ2-5 for the parts outside the CDR3, the full variable domain is EAGVTQFPSHSVIEKGQTVTLRCDPISGHDNLYWYRRVMGKEIKFLLHFVKESKQDESGMPNNRFLAERTGGTYSTLKVQPAELEDSGVYFCASSPPLGGQETQYFGPGTRLLVL.

CDR3 nucleotide sequence: TGTGCCAGCAGCCGCTGGTTGACAGGGGGGGCGTACGAGCAGTACTTC. This sequence encodes CASSRWLTGGAYEQYF. The genes are TRBV12-3 or TRBV12-4 and TRBJ2-7; 9 nucleotides align to TRBD1. Trimming removed 6 bases from V and 4 bases from J; junction bases left unmatched: 13. CDR3 length: 16 amino acids.

This clonotype was picked up a small number of times. The CDR3 region is CAWRRGRITGELFF. The CDR3 DNA sequence: TGTGCCTGGAGACGGGGGCGGATCACCGGGGAGCTGTTTTTT. The chain is built from TRBV30 and TRBJ2-2; D assignment may be TRBD1 or TRBD2 (6 bases each). V lost 3 bases to trimming and J lost 4 bases, with 12 bases between them. CDR1 is GTSNPN, CDR2 SVGIG, per germline (reference sequence). The CDR3 has 14 amino acids.

The rearrangement joins TRBV7-9 to TRBJ1-4; the D gene is possibly TRBD1 (5 bases). V was shortened by 5 bases and J by 2 bases, with 9 bases between the two germline ends. Germline loops: CDR1 SEHNR, CDR2 FQNEAQ (reference sequence). The CDR3 is 14 amino acids. CDR3 sequence reads: CASSPGFTNEKLFF. CDR3 coding DNA: TGTGCCAGCAGCCCAGGGTTCACTAATGAAAAACTGTTTTTT.

The chain uses TRBV5-1 and TRBJ2-7; 9 nucleotides agree with TRBD1. Germline CDR1 SGHRS, CDR2 YFSETQ. The V segment lost 5 bases and the J segment 5 bases; nucleotides outside the gene matches: 5. CDR3 size: 13 residues. The CDR3 DNA reads TGCGCCAGCAGGGGACAGGGAGTCCACGAGCAGTACTTC. Amino acid sequence: CASRGQGVHEQYF.

There are a few counts of this clonotype. The chain is built from TRBV5-3 and TRBJ2-2, with TRBD1 as a possible D gene (6 bases). TRBV5-3 is reported as an ORF; its role is uncertain. V lost 1 base to trimming and J lost 5 bases, with 24 bases between them. The CDR3 totals 19 residues. CDR3 loop: CARSLLQVSDSSGTGELFF. CDR3 DNA: TGTGCCAGAAGCTTGCTACAGGTTTCGGACAGCTCGGGGACCGGGGAGCTGTTTTTT.

This rearrangement joins TRBV7-2 to TRBJ2-1, with 7 bases matching TRBD2. Per germline, CDR1 SGHTA and CDR2 FQGNSA. Unmatched junction bases numbered 13, after V lost 1 base and J lost 7 bases. The CDR3 extends over 17 amino acids. This chain's CDR3 is CASSLETWRERLNEQFF. The CDR3 nucleotides are TGTGCCAGCAGCTTAGAAACTTGGCGGGAGCGCCTGAATGAGCAGTTCTTC.

The J gene is TRBJ2-1, the V gene TRBV5-1; maybe TRBD1 (6 bases). This CDR3 is 15 amino acids long. V was clipped by 0 bases and J by 10 bases, with 17 bases between them. The germline CDR1 and CDR2 sequences are SGHRS and YFSETQ. This chain's CDR3 is CASSLATGRPKEQFF. The CDR3 DNA is TGCGCCAGCAGCTTGGCGACAGGCCGTCCCAAGGAGCAGTTCTTC.

This clonotype was observed many times. The CDR3 DNA is TGTGCCAGCAGCCATCGGGACAGGGGAGGACCAGAGACCCAGTACTTC. Its translation: CASSHRDRGGPETQYF. V gene TRBV7-8 combines with J gene TRBJ2-5; TRBD1 matches at 10 bases. The V and J ends lost 5 bases and 4 bases, in that order; junction bases with no gene match: 10. Germline V gives CDR1 SGHVS, CDR2 FQNEAQ. The CDR3 sequence is 16 residues long.

J is TRBJ2-3 and V is TRBV7-6, with 9 bases matching TRBD2. The CDR3 runs 17 residues. Germline assignment: CDR1 SGHVS and CDR2 FNYEAQ. The junction had 13 bases not matched to a gene; V was cut back by 4 bases and J by 5 bases. CDR3 coding DNA: TGTGCCAGCAGCTCGCGACTTGGGCGGGAGGGTGAAGATACGCAGTATTTT. Translated, it gives CASSSRLGREGEDTQYF.

The table lists this clonotype with a few counts. V gene TRBV9 combines with J gene TRBJ2-2; D is possibly TRBD2 (5 bases). The CDR3 runs to 17 residues. Deletions cut 4 bases from V and 4 bases from J, with 20 bases between. Germline V gives CDR1 SGDLS, CDR2 YYNGEE. The CDR3, as DNA: TGTGCCAGCAGCCCGGGCAGGATGGTTCGGGGCACCGGGGAGCTGTTTTTT. Its protein product is CASSPGRMVRGTGELFF.

The chain is built from TRBV12-3 or TRBV12-4 and TRBJ2-1; 8 positions match TRBD2. The V and J ends lost 6 bases and 9 bases, in that order; junction bases with no gene match: 13. This CDR3 contains 15 residues. CDR3 nucleotide sequence: TGTGCCAGCAGCCTGGGACTAGGATCGGCGGGTGAGCAGTTCTTC. It specifies CASSLGLGSAGEQFF.

This clonotype was counted many times. The J gene is TRBJ1-6, the V gene TRBV12-3 or TRBV12-4, with D tentatively TRBD1 (5 bases). The length of the CDR3 is 14 residues. The V end lost 3 bases, the J end lost 10 bases, and 13 bases lay between the germline ends. CDR3 residues: CASSLGQVNSPLHF. CDR3 nucleotide sequence: TGTGCCAGCAGTTTGGGGCAGGTGAACTCACCCCTCCACTTT.

The sample holds a few counts of this clonotype. The chain recombines TRBV7-9 with TRBJ2-7, with 7 bases fitting TRBD1. The ends lost 5 bases at V and 1 base at J; junction bases unmatched: 8. CDR1 SEHNR and CDR2 FQNEAQ come from the germline V gene (reference sequence). The CDR3 loop spans 15 amino acids. The CDR3: CASSHRDRTSYEQYF. The CDR3 DNA reads as TGTGCCAGCAGCCACCGGGACAGAACGTCCTACGAGCAGTACTTC.

The chain employs TRBV11-2 and TRBJ2-7; maybe TRBD1 (6 bases). The CDR3 has 14 amino acids. Trimming left V 6 bases short and J 2 bases short, with 14 bases between. Per the germline V gene, CDR1 is SGHAT and CDR2 is FQNNGV. The CDR3 loop reads CASRQTGGTYEQYF. The CDR3 DNA is TGTGCCAGCAGACAGACAGGCGGAACCTACGAGCAGTACTTC.

This clonotype has a handful of counts. The CDR3 bases are TGTGCCACGGCGAGACATAGCGGGAGAGGCGATGAGACCCAGTACTTC. Its translation: CATARHSGRGDETQYF. V gene TRBV7-9 combines with J gene TRBJ2-5; the match to TRBD2 covers 9 bases. The length of the CDR3 is 16 residues. V shed 10 bases, J shed 5 bases, and the junction held 17 bases outside the gene matches. Looked up from germline, CDR1 is SEHNR and CDR2 is FQNEAQ (reference sequence).